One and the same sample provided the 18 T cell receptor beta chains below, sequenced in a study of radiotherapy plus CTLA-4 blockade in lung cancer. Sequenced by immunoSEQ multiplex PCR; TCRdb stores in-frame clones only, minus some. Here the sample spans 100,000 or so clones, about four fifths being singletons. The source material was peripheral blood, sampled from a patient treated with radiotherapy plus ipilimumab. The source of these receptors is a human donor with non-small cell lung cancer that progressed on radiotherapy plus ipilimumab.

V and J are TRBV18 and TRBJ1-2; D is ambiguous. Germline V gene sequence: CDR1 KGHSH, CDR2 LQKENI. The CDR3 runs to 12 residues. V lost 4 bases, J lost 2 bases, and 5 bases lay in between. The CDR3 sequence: CASSRTNYGYTF. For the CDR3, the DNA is TGTGCCAGCTCACGGACCAACTATGGCTACACCTTC. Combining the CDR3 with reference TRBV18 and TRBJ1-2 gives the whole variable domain NAGVMQNPRHLVRRRGQEARLRCSPMKGHSHVYWYRQLPEEGLKFMVYLQKENIIDESGMPKERFSAEFPKEGPSILRIQQVVRGDSAAYFCASSRTNYGYTFGSGTRLTVV.

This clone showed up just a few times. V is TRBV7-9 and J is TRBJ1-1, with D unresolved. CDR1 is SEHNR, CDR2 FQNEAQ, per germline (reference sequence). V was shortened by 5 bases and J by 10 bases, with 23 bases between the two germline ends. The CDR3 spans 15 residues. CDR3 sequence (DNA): TGTGCCAGCAGCGGCGTAACCTACGTCGCGGCGGGAGCTTTCTTT. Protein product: CASSGVTYVAAGAFF. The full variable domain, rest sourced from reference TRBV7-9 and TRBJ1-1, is DTGVSQNPRHKITKRGQNVTFRCDPISEHNRLYWYRQTLGQGPEFLTYFQNEAQLEKSRLLSDRFSAERPKGSFSTLEIQRTEQGDSAMYLCASSGVTYVAAGAFFGQGTRLTVV.

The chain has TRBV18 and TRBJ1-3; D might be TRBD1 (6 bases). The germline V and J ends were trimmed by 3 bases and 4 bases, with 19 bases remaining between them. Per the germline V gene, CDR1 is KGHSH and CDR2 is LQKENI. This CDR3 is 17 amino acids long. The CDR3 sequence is CASSPTPPGAQGNTIYF. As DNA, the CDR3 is TGTGCCAGCTCACCCACCCCTCCGGGGGCCCAGGGAAACACCATATATTTT.

The CDR3 protein is CASSLGGGGWDIQYF. The CDR3 nucleotides read TGCGCCAGCAGCTTGGGAGGTGGAGGGTGGGACATTCAGTACTTC. The gene calls are TRBV5-1 and TRBJ2-4, with D possibly being TRBD2 (6 bases). This CDR3 has 15 residues. Germline-derived CDR1 and CDR2 are SGHRS and YFSETQ. The V end lost 0 bases, the J end lost 8 bases, and 15 bases lay between the germline ends. The whole variable domain, remainder taken from reference TRBV5-1 and TRBJ2-4, is KAGVTQTPRYLIKTRGQQVTLSCSPISGHRSVSWYQQTPGQGLQFLFEYFSETQRNKGNFPGRFSGRQFSNSRSEMNVSTLELGDSALYLCASSLGGGGWDIQYFGAGTRLSVL.

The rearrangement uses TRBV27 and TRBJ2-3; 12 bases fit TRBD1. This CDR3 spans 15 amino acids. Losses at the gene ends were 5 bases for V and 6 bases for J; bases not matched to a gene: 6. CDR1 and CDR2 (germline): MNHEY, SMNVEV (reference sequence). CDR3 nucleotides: TGTGCCAGCAGTCTACGGGACAGGGGGCTTGATACGCAGTATTTT. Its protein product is CASSLRDRGLDTQYF.

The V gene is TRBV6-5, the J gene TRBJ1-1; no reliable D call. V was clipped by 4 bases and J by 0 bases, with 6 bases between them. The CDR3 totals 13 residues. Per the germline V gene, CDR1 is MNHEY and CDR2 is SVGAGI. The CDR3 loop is CASSSGMNTEAFF. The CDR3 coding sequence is TGTGCCAGCAGTTCGGGGATGAACACTGAAGCTTTCTTT.

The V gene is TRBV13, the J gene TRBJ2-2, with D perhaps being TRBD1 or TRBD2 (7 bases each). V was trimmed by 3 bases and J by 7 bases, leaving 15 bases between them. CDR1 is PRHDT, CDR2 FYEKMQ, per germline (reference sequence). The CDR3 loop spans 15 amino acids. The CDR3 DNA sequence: TGTGCCAGCAGCTTTCAGGGGGGGCAGAGCGGGGAGCTGTTTTTT. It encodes CASSFQGGQSGELFF.

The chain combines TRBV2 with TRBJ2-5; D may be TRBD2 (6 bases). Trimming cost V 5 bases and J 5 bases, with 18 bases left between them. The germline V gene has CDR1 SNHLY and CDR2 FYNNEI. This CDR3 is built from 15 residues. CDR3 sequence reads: CASSNNRRAGETQYF. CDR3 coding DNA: TGTGCCAGCAGTAACAACAGGAGGGCCGGGGAGACCCAGTACTTC.

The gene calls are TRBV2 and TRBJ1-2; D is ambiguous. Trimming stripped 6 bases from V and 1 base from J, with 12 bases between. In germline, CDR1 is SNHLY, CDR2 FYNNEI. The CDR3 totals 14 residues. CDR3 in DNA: TGTGCCAGCAGGGCCGTAACTAATAACTATGGCTACACCTTC. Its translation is CASRAVTNNYGYTF.

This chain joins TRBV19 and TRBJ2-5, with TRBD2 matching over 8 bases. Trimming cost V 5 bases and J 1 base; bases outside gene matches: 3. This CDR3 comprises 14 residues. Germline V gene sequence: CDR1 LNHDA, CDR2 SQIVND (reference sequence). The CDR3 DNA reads TGTGCCAGTAGTCCCGGACTAGCCCAAGAGACCCAGTACTTC. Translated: CASSPGLAQETQYF. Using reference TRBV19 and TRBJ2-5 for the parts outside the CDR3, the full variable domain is DGGITQSPKYLFRKEGQNVTLSCEQNLNHDAMYWYRQDPGQGLRLIYYSQIVNDFQKGDIAEGYSVSREKKESFPLTVTSAQKNPTAFYLCASSPGLAQETQYFGPGTRLLVL.

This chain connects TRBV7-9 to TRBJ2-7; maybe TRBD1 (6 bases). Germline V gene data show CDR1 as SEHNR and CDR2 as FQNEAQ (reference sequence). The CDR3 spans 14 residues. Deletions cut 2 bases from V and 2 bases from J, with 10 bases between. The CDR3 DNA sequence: TGTGCCAGCAGCTTAACCGGACAGACCTACGAGCAGTACTTC. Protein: CASSLTGQTYEQYF. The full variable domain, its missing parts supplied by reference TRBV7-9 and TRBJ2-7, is DTGVSQNPRHKITKRGQNVTFRCDPISEHNRLYWYRQTLGQGPEFLTYFQNEAQLEKSRLLSDRFSAERPKGSFSTLEIQRTEQGDSAMYLCASSLTGQTYEQYFGPGTRLTVT.

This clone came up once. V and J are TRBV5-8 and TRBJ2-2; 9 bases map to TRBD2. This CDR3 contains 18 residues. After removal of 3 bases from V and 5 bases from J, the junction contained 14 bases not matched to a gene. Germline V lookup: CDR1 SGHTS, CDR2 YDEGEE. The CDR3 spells CASSYQPSGNVGTGELFF. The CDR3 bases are TGTGCCAGCAGCTACCAGCCTAGCGGGAATGTGGGGACCGGGGAGCTGTTTTTT.

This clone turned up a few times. As DNA, the CDR3 is TGTGCCAGCAGTTTATCCCGGACTCTTCAGCCCCAGCATTTT. This codes for CASSLSRTLQPQHF. The V and J genes are TRBV27 and TRBJ1-5; D is uncertain. Germline V gene lookup returns CDR1 MNHEY and CDR2 SMNVEV (reference sequence). V lost 0 bases, J lost 6 bases, and 9 bases lay in between. This CDR3 region has 14 residues.

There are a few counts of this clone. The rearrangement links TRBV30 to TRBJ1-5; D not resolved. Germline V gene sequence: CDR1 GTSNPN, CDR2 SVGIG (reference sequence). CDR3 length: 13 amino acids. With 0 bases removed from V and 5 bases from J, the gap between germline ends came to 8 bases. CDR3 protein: CAWSVGWDQPQHF. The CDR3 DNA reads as TGTGCCTGGAGTGTAGGGTGGGATCAGCCCCAGCATTTT.

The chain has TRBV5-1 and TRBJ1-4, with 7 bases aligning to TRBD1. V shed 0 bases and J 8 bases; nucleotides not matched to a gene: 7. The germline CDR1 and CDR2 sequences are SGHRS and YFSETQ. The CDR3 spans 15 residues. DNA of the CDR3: TGCGCCAGCAGCTTGGACAGGGGCGCGGGGGAAAAACTGTTTTTT. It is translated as CASSLDRGAGEKLFF.

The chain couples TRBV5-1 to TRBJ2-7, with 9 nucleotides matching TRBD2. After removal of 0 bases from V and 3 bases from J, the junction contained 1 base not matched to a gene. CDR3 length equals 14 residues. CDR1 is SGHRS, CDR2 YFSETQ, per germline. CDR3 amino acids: CASSLELAGYEQYF. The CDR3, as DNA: TGCGCCAGCAGCTTGGAACTAGCGGGCTACGAGCAGTACTTC.

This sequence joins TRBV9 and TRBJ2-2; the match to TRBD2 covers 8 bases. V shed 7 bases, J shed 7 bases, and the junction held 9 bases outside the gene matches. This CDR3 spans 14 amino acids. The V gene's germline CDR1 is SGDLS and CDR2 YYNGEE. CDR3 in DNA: TGTGCCAGCTCAGTTCAGCGGGAGCACGGGGAGCTGTTTTTT. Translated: CASSVQREHGELFF.

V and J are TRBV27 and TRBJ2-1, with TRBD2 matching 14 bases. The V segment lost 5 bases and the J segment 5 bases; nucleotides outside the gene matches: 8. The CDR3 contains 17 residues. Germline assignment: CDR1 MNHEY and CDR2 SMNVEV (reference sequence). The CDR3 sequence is CASSPPGLAGEDNEQFF. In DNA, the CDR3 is TGTGCCAGCAGTCCTCCGGGACTAGCGGGAGAGGACAATGAGCAGTTCTTC.